This T cell receptor (beta chain) was recorded in a study of Ad26.COV2.S vaccination and SARS-CoV-2 variants. Study details: In the study, Ad26.COV2.S was injected intramuscularly once, or twice 56 days apart.

The CDR3 runs to 16 residues. Germline V gives CDR1 SGHRS, CDR2 YFSETQ. The V end was cut by 0 bases, the J end by 3 bases, with 12 bases between. This clone was seen more than once but under ten times. Its antigen is currently unknown. Clones were sequenced by immunoSEQ multiplex PCR, and TCRdb holds only the in-frame ones, with some missing. The sample includes over 400,000 clones, around 92% of them seen just once. The treatment was: some 19 received Ad26.COV2.S at low or high dose, single or two shots; 5 received placebo; per-sample allocation not given. Repertoires come from day 63 after the first vaccine or placebo injection. An Ad26 vector was used to express Wuhan-strain SARS-CoV-2 spike as the vaccine. Study results and caveats: It was reported that spike-specific CD8+ and CD4+ T cell responses were substantially broad after vaccination.

Source: peripheral blood, taken in a trial of Ad26.COV2.S vaccine versus placebo. V is TRBV5-1 and J is TRBJ2-2; D may be TRBD1 (6 bases). The receptor was derived from a person aged 18-65 years who received the Ad26.COV2.S COVID-19 vaccine or a placebo. Here the CDR3 reads CASSLGDQGYTGELFF. The CDR3 DNA reads TGCGCCAGCAGCTTGGGCGACCAGGGGTACACCGGGGAGCTGTTTTTT.